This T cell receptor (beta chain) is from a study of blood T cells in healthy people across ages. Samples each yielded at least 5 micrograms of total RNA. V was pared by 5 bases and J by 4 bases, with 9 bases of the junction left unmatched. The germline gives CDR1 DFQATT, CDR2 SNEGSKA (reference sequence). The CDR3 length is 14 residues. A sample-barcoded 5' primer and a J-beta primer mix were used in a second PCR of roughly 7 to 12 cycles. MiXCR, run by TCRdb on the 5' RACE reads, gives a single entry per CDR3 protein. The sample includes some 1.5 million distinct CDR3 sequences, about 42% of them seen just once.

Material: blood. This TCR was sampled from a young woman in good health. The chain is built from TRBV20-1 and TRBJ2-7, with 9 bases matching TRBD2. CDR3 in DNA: TGCAGTGCTTCCGGGACTAGCAGTTCTTACGAGCAGTACTTC. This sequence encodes CSASGTSSSYEQYF.